This T cell receptor (beta chain) was profiled in a study of T cells in Graves' hyperthyroidism and ophthalmopathy. Study at large: Peripheral blood was secured at the point of initial diagnosis, before any treatment.

Authors of the study amplified TCR beta CDR3 regions from RNA transcripts. A first-round RT-PCR of the TCR CDR3 used the HTBI primer set. TCRdb re-derived calls from the multiplex PCR reads in MiXCR, one entry per CDR3 protein. The profile covers roughly 130,000 distinct CDR3 sequences, with more than 20% appearing a single time and around 70% taken by the ten largest. Per germline, CDR1 LNHDA and CDR2 SQIVND (reference sequence). V lost 5 bases to trimming and J lost 1 base, with 14 bases between them. The CDR3 covers 15 residues. Each diagnosis was grounded in clinical symptoms, serum thyroxine and TRAb, thyroid ultrasound, and orbital computed tomography. Out of over 9 ml of fresh peripheral blood came the PBMCs. This clonotype has a handful of counts.

The receptor was derived from a woman aged 45-65 years with Graves' hyperthyroidism that later progressed to Graves' ophthalmopathy. Sample: blood. The chain carries TRBV19 and TRBJ1-1; D perhaps matches TRBD1 (5 bases). This CDR3 reads CASSALQGRNTEAFF. The CDR3, as DNA: TGTGCCAGTAGTGCCCTCCAGGGTCGGAACACTGAAGCTTTCTTT.